Sequencing of this TCR beta chain was carried out in a study of cytomegalovirus exposure and HLA in healthy donors. The overall study: As an earlier analysis found, roughly 170 million T cells yielded 117 million unique TCR beta sequences. Study outcomes and limitations: Earlier analysis found most TCR beta V segments productive about 87% or about 30% of the time. V- and J-gene trimming of TCR beta was linked (in a later analysis) to a missense DCLRE1C variant. In a later analysis, DRB1 alleles had the most associated TCRs; HLA-C alleles the fewest.

The CDR3 totals 17 residues. With V trimmed by 3 bases and J by 4 bases, 14 bases remained unmatched. The germline gives CDR1 SGHRS, CDR2 YFSETQ. This clone has only one observation. As yet, its antigen is unknown. The PCR contained 60 Vbeta and 13 Jbeta primers. The assay was immunoSEQ multiplex PCR, and TCRdb's table has in-frame clones only and misses some. The data contain around 130,000 clones, about 61% of them singletons. The TCR sequence derives from a male donor in good health and CMV-seronegative. Input material: PBMCs. J is TRBJ1-1 and V is TRBV5-1, with 8 bases that match TRBD1. The DNA for the CDR3 is TGCGCCAGCAGCTCTCAGGGGGCTCAACGCCTGGGCACTGAAGCTTTCTTT. It specifies CASSSQGAQRLGTEAFF. Based on the CDR3 plus reference TRBV5-1 and TRBJ1-1, the full variable domain is KAGVTQTPRYLIKTRGQQVTLSCSPISGHRSVSWYQQTPGQGLQFLFEYFSETQRNKGNFPGRFSGRQFSNSRSEMNVSTLELGDSALYLCASSSQGAQRLGTEAFFGQGTRLTVV.